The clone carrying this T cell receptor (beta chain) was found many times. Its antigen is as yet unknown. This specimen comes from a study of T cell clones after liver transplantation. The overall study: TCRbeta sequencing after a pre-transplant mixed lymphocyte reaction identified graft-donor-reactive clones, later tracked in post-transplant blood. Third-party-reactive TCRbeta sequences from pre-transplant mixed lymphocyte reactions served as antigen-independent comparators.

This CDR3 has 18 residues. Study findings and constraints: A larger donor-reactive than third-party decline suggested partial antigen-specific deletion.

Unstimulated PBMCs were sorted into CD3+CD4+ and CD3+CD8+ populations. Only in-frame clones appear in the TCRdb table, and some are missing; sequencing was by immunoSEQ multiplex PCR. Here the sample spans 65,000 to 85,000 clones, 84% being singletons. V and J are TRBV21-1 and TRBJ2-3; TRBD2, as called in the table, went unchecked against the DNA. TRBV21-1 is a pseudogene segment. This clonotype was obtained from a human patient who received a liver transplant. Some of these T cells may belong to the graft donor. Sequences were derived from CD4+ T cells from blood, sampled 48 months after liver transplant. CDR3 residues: CASSKRTVRLASTDTQYF. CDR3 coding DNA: TGTGCCAGCAGCAAAAGGACCGTAAGACTAGCGAGCACAGATACGCAGTATTTT.